The present TCR beta chain was sequenced within a study of cytomegalovirus exposure and HLA in healthy donors. Study at large: From about 179 million T cells, an earlier analysis saw roughly 110 million unique TCR beta sequences.

Though probably carrying unrecorded immune exposures, donors were nominally healthy at sampling. The PCR used 60 Vbeta and 13 Jbeta primers. Sequenced by immunoSEQ multiplex PCR; TCRdb stores in-frame clones only, minus some. The table has fewer than 200,000 clones, over 65% seen once. CDR1 MNHNS and CDR2 SASEGT come from the germline V gene. V was shortened by 7 bases and J by 0 bases, with 13 bases between the two germline ends. CDR3 length equals 15 residues. The clonotype was recovered from a woman under 40 in good health and CMV-seronegative. Sequences were obtained from PBMCs. This chain uses TRBV6-1 with TRBJ2-4; D might be TRBD1 (5 bases). The CDR3 region has the DNA TGTGCCAGCACCAGGGAAAAACTAGCCAAAAACATTCAGTACTTC. Protein product: CASTREKLAKNIQYF.